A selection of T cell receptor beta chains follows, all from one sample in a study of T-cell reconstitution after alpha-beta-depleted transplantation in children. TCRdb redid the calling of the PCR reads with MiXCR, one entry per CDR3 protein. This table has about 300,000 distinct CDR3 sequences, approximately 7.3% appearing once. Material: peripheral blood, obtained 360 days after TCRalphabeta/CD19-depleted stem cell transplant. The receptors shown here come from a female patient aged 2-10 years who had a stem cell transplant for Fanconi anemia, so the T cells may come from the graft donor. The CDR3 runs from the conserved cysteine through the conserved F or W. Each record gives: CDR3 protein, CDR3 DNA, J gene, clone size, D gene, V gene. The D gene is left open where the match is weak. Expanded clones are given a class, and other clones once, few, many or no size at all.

cdr3_aa: CASSHMSGHPYEQYF; cdr3_nt: TGTGCCAGCAGCCACATGTCCGGACACCCCTACGAGCAGTACTTC; j_call: TRBJ2-7; clone_size: many; d_call: -; v_call: TRBV5-6
cdr3_aa: CASSLAGLTYEQYF; cdr3_nt: TGCGCCAGCAGCTTGGCCGGGCTTACCTACGAGCAGTACTTC; j_call: TRBJ2-7; clone_size: many; d_call: -; v_call: TRBV5-1
cdr3_aa: CASRQRMNTEAFF; cdr3_nt: TGTGCCAGCAGACAGAGGATGAACACTGAAGCTTTCTTT; j_call: TRBJ1-1; clone_size: few; d_call: -; v_call: TRBV12-3/TRBV12-4
cdr3_aa: CASSSSGTVIGTGELFF; cdr3_nt: TGTGCCAGTAGTTCCTCCGGGACAGTAATTGGCACCGGGGAGCTGTTTTTT; j_call: TRBJ2-2; clone_size: -; d_call: TRBD1; v_call: TRBV19
cdr3_aa: CASSSHRDRGPQYF; cdr3_nt: TGTGCCAGCAGTTCCCACCGGGACAGGGGGCCCCAGTACTTC; j_call: TRBJ2-5; clone_size: -; d_call: TRBD1; v_call: TRBV6-5
cdr3_aa: CASSPGRGDYEQYF; cdr3_nt: TGTGCCAGCTCACCTGGCAGGGGCGATTACGAGCAGTACTTC; j_call: TRBJ2-7; clone_size: -; d_call: -; v_call: TRBV18
cdr3_aa: CSARDLRVSSYEQYF; cdr3_nt: TGCAGTGCTAGAGATCTTCGAGTAAGCTCCTACGAGCAGTACTTC; j_call: TRBJ2-7; clone_size: -; d_call: -; v_call: TRBV20-1
cdr3_aa: CSASLGPSGPVGYTF; cdr3_nt: TGCAGTGCTAGCCTTGGGCCCTCGGGCCCAGTCGGCTACACCTTC; j_call: TRBJ1-2; clone_size: -; d_call: -; v_call: TRBV20-1
cdr3_aa: CASSERRTVTYNEQFF; cdr3_nt: TGTGCCAGCAGTGAACGGAGGACAGTAACCTACAATGAGCAGTTCTTC; j_call: TRBJ2-1; clone_size: -; d_call: -; v_call: TRBV6-1
cdr3_aa: CASSPDNINYGYTF; cdr3_nt: TGTGCCAGCAGCCCGGACAACATTAACTATGGCTACACCTTC; j_call: TRBJ1-2; clone_size: few; d_call: -; v_call: TRBV7-9
cdr3_aa: CASSLYRQNQPQHF; cdr3_nt: TGTGCCAGCAGTTTGTACAGGCAAAATCAGCCCCAGCATTTT; j_call: TRBJ1-5; clone_size: -; d_call: -; v_call: TRBV28
cdr3_aa: CASSSVPRRSGNTIYF; cdr3_nt: TGTGCCAGCAGTTCTGTCCCCCGGCGCTCTGGAAACACCATATATTTT; j_call: TRBJ1-3; clone_size: many; d_call: -; v_call: TRBV12-3/TRBV12-4
cdr3_aa: CASSYSGTSGGGTDTQYF; cdr3_nt: TGTGCCAGCAGTTACTCCGGGACTAGCGGAGGGGGGACAGATACGCAGTATTTT; j_call: TRBJ2-3; clone_size: -; d_call: TRBD2; v_call: TRBV6-2/TRBV6-3
cdr3_aa: CSSGLAGETQYF; cdr3_nt: TGCAGCTCTGGACTAGCGGGAGAGACCCAGTACTTC; j_call: TRBJ2-5; clone_size: many; d_call: TRBD2; v_call: TRBV29-1
cdr3_aa: CASSRPVTDTQYF; cdr3_nt: TGTGCCAGCAGCCGCCCCGTCACAGATACGCAGTATTTT; j_call: TRBJ2-3; clone_size: many; d_call: -; v_call: TRBV7-2
cdr3_aa: CAWSEDSISYEQYF; cdr3_nt: TGTGCCTGGAGTGAAGACAGCATCTCCTACGAGCAGTACTTC; j_call: TRBJ2-7; clone_size: -; d_call: -; v_call: TRBV30
cdr3_aa: CASSKVLAEPPTSTDTQYF; cdr3_nt: TGTGCCAGCAGCAAGGTACTAGCGGAGCCCCCTACTAGCACAGATACGCAGTATTTT; j_call: TRBJ2-3; clone_size: few; d_call: -; v_call: TRBV21-1
cdr3_aa: CASSFLTVHSTDTQYF; cdr3_nt: TGTGCCAGCAGCTTCCTGACCGTACATAGCACAGATACGCAGTATTTT; j_call: TRBJ2-3; clone_size: many; d_call: -; v_call: TRBV7-8
cdr3_aa: CSAGPGLGNQPQHF; cdr3_nt: TGCAGTGCAGGGCCCGGGTTGGGGAATCAGCCCCAGCATTTT; j_call: TRBJ1-5; clone_size: few; d_call: -; v_call: TRBV20-1
cdr3_aa: CASSWGREETQYF; cdr3_nt: TGTGCCAGCAGTTGGGGTAGGGAAGAGACCCAGTACTTC; j_call: TRBJ2-5; clone_size: many; d_call: -; v_call: TRBV12-3/TRBV12-4
cdr3_aa: CASSERTEETQYF; cdr3_nt: TGTGCCAGCAGCGAACGGACAGAAGAGACCCAGTACTTC; j_call: TRBJ2-5; clone_size: many; d_call: -; v_call: TRBV7-9
cdr3_aa: CASSARGFDTDTQYF; cdr3_nt: TGTGCCAGCAGTGCCCGCGGGTTCGACACAGATACGCAGTATTTT; j_call: TRBJ2-3; clone_size: many; d_call: -; v_call: TRBV12-3/TRBV12-4
cdr3_aa: CAISRQGPALETQYF; cdr3_nt: TGTGCCATCAGTCGACAGGGGCCGGCCTTGGAGACCCAGTACTTC; j_call: TRBJ2-5; clone_size: many; d_call: TRBD1; v_call: TRBV10-3
cdr3_aa: CASSPRQLNTGELFF; cdr3_nt: TGTGCCAGCAGCCCCCGACAGTTGAACACCGGGGAGCTGTTTTTT; j_call: TRBJ2-2; clone_size: -; d_call: -; v_call: TRBV7-8
cdr3_aa: CASSPDLAGGKYEQYF; cdr3_nt: TGTGCCAGCAGTCCGGACCTAGCGGGGGGGAAGTACGAGCAGTACTTC; j_call: TRBJ2-7; clone_size: many; d_call: TRBD2; v_call: TRBV27
cdr3_aa: CASSPLAGGANTGELFF; cdr3_nt: TGCGCCAGCAGTCCACTAGCGGGGGGGGCGAACACCGGGGAGCTGTTTTTT; j_call: TRBJ2-2; clone_size: once; d_call: TRBD2; v_call: TRBV10-2
cdr3_aa: CAWSPEGTEAFF; cdr3_nt: TGTGCCTGGAGTCCGGAGGGGACTGAAGCTTTCTTT; j_call: TRBJ1-1; clone_size: -; d_call: -; v_call: TRBV30
cdr3_aa: CASSLGLAGVLSYNEQFF; cdr3_nt: TGCGCCAGCAGCTTGGGGCTAGCGGGGGTCCTCTCCTACAATGAGCAGTTCTTC; j_call: TRBJ2-1; clone_size: -; d_call: TRBD2; v_call: TRBV5-1
cdr3_aa: CASSEGTSGRVWYEQYF; cdr3_nt: TGTGCCAGCAGTGAAGGGACTAGCGGGCGGGTGTGGTACGAGCAGTACTTC; j_call: TRBJ2-7; clone_size: -; d_call: TRBD2; v_call: TRBV2
cdr3_aa: CASSRGTARDQPQHF; cdr3_nt: TGCGCCAGCAGCCGCGGGACAGCTAGGGATCAGCCCCAGCATTTT; j_call: TRBJ1-5; clone_size: few; d_call: TRBD1; v_call: TRBV4-1
cdr3_aa: CASSLWAGSYEQYF; cdr3_nt: TGTGCCAGCAGTTTGTGGGCAGGGTCCTACGAGCAGTACTTC; j_call: TRBJ2-7; clone_size: many; d_call: -; v_call: TRBV28
cdr3_aa: CASRLAEGAYEQYF; cdr3_nt: TGCGCCAGCAGACTAGCGGAGGGAGCCTACGAGCAGTACTTC; j_call: TRBJ2-7; clone_size: many; d_call: TRBD2; v_call: TRBV5-1
cdr3_aa: CASSVVVDTEAFF; cdr3_nt: TGTGCCAGCAGCGTAGTCGTTGACACTGAAGCTTTCTTT; j_call: TRBJ1-1; clone_size: -; d_call: -; v_call: TRBV9
cdr3_aa: CASSPGGGGQYEQYF; cdr3_nt: TGTGCCAGCAGCCCAGGGGGCGGGGGTCAATACGAGCAGTACTTC; j_call: TRBJ2-7; clone_size: many; d_call: -; v_call: TRBV27
cdr3_aa: CASSPQTGNTQYF; cdr3_nt: TGTGCCAGCAGCCCCCAGACAGGGAATACGCAGTATTTT; j_call: TRBJ2-3; clone_size: many; d_call: TRBD1; v_call: TRBV7-3
cdr3_aa: CSVAGASDNEQFF; cdr3_nt: TGCAGCGTTGCCGGGGCTAGCGACAATGAGCAGTTCTTC; j_call: TRBJ2-1; clone_size: -; d_call: -; v_call: TRBV29-1
cdr3_aa: CSAVQGAGNQPQHF; cdr3_nt: TGCAGTGCTGTACAGGGGGCTGGCAATCAGCCCCAGCATTTT; j_call: TRBJ1-5; clone_size: -; d_call: TRBD1; v_call: TRBV20-1
cdr3_aa: CASSDVPGSTGELFF; cdr3_nt: TGTGCCAGCAGTGATGTGCCAGGGAGCACCGGGGAGCTGTTTTTT; j_call: TRBJ2-2; clone_size: few; d_call: -; v_call: TRBV25-1
cdr3_aa: CASSFWAGAKNIQYF; cdr3_nt: TGTGCCAGCAGTTTTTGGGCTGGAGCCAAAAACATTCAGTACTTC; j_call: TRBJ2-4; clone_size: -; d_call: -; v_call: TRBV28
cdr3_aa: CASSGTSSWDGYTF; cdr3_nt: TGTGCCAGCAGCGGAACCTCGTCATGGGATGGCTACACCTTC; j_call: TRBJ1-2; clone_size: few; d_call: -; v_call: TRBV6-2/TRBV6-3
cdr3_aa: CASSSRQGADEQYF; cdr3_nt: TGTGCCAGCAGCTCCCGACAGGGGGCTGACGAGCAGTACTTC; j_call: TRBJ2-7; clone_size: few; d_call: TRBD1; v_call: TRBV7-3
cdr3_aa: CSARDHRVGELFF; cdr3_nt: TGCAGTGCTAGAGATCATCGGGTCGGGGAGCTGTTTTTT; j_call: TRBJ2-2; clone_size: many; d_call: -; v_call: TRBV20-1
cdr3_aa: CASSLSLFRGSNTGELFF; cdr3_nt: TGTGCCAGCAGTTTATCACTCTTTCGGGGTTCGAACACCGGGGAGCTGTTTTTT; j_call: TRBJ2-2; clone_size: many; d_call: -; v_call: TRBV27
cdr3_aa: CASSLDRAIGEQFF; cdr3_nt: TGTGCCAGCAGCTTAGATCGGGCGATTGGGGAGCAGTTCTTC; j_call: TRBJ2-1; clone_size: many; d_call: -; v_call: TRBV11-2
cdr3_aa: CASSVVDRENTEAFF; cdr3_nt: TGTGCCAGCAGCGTAGTAGACAGGGAGAACACTGAAGCTTTCTTT; j_call: TRBJ1-1; clone_size: -; d_call: TRBD1; v_call: TRBV9